Below are 29 T cell receptor beta chains sequenced from a single sample in a study of cytomegalovirus exposure and HLA in healthy donors. Both 60 Vbeta primers and 13 Jbeta primers went into the PCR. Assay: immunoSEQ multiplex PCR; the TCRdb copy retains only in-frame clones and omits some. The table records over 150,000 clones, about four fifths of them present only once. Material for sequencing was PBMCs. The receptor set was obtained from a male donor in good health and CMV-seronegative.

The chain has TRBV12-5 and TRBJ2-7, with D possibly being TRBD1 (6 bases). This CDR3 is built from 14 residues. The V gene lost 0 bases and the J gene lost 4 bases, with 10 bases spanning the gap. The germline gives CDR1 LGHNT, CDR2 FRNRAP. The CDR3 sequence: CASGLVDSEYEQYF. The DNA for the CDR3 is TGTGCTAGTGGTTTGGTGGACAGTGAGTACGAGCAGTACTTC.

The chain has TRBV7-3 and TRBJ2-1; 9 bases match TRBD2. This CDR3 is built from 15 residues. Germline lookup yields CDR1 SGHTA and CDR2 FQGTGA. Trimming at V came to 5 bases and at J to 10 bases, leaving 12 bases not matched to a gene. CDR3 sequence: CASSPRMRAGGEQFF. The CDR3 region has the DNA TGTGCCAGCAGCCCCCGGATGAGAGCGGGGGGCGAGCAGTTCTTC.

As to this clone: A junction boundary mismatches the germline segment, possibly from a read error. This chain uses TRBV12-5 with TRBJ1-2; TRBD1 aligns across 9 bases. The CDR3 loop spans 18 amino acids. The germline gives CDR1 LGHNT, CDR2 FRNRAP. Written as DNA, the CDR3 is TGTGCTAGTGGTTTGGCCGGGACAGGGAGGTTACAAGACTATGGCCACACCTTC. Its translation is CASGLAGTGRLQDYGHTF.

V usage is TRBV7-3 and J usage is TRBJ2-2; tentative D call: TRBD1 (6 bases). In germline, CDR1 is SGHTA, CDR2 FQGTGA. V lost 6 bases and J 1 base, leaving 15 bases between the germline ends. The CDR3 is made up of 16 amino acids. The chain's CDR3 is CASSPTGNRNTGELFF. CDR3 DNA: TGTGCCAGCAGTCCCACAGGGAATAGGAACACCGGGGAGCTGTTTTTT.

The chain couples TRBV11-3 to TRBJ1-6; maybe TRBD1 (6 bases). Germline lookup yields CDR1 SGHNT and CDR2 YENEEA. The length of the CDR3 is 15 residues. V was cut by 2 bases and J by 6 bases, with 11 bases left in between. CDR3 DNA sequence: TGTGCCAGCAGCTTATCAGGGGAGGGTAATTCACCCCTCCACTTT. Protein product: CASSLSGEGNSPLHF.

The rearrangement uses TRBV4-2 and TRBJ2-2; TRBD2 aligns across 9 bases. This CDR3 is 17 amino acids long. J lost 7 bases, V lost 0 bases, and 9 bases had no gene match. CDR1 and CDR2 (germline): LGHNA, YNFKEQ. CDR3 nucleotide sequence: TGTGCCAGCAGCCAAGAAGTCGGCGGGGGGGCTGGCGGGGAGCTGTTTTTT. As protein: CASSQEVGGGAGGELFF.

This rearrangement joins TRBV5-6 to TRBJ1-5; D gene uncertain. Deletions cut 4 bases from V and 0 bases from J, with 14 bases between. This CDR3 is built from 16 residues. Germline CDR1 and CDR2: SGHDT and YYEEEE. The CDR3 DNA reads as TGTGCCAGCAGCCTCTTGGCCACCCTTAGCAATCAGCCCCAGCATTTT. It encodes CASSLLATLSNQPQHF.

Only a few counts were recorded for this clone. This chain joins TRBV4-1 and TRBJ1-5; 9 bases are shared with TRBD1. Germline V gives CDR1 MGHRA, CDR2 YSYEKL. CDR3 length equals 17 residues. The junction had 10 bases not matched to a gene; V was cut back by 0 bases and J by 7 bases. The CDR3 DNA sequence: TGCGCCAGCAGCCAAGAAGGGGGACAGGGCGGACAACAGCCCCAGCATTTT. This gives the protein CASSQEGGQGGQQPQHF.

The chain carries TRBV5-4 and TRBJ2-7, with 13 bases matching TRBD2. The V and J ends lost 4 bases and 0 bases, in that order; junction bases with no gene match: 4. The CDR3 is 16 residues long. The germline V gene encodes CDR1 SGHNT and CDR2 YYREEE (reference sequence). CDR3 nucleotide sequence: TGTGCCAGCAGCCGCGGGACTAGCGGGAACTCCTACGAGCAGTACTTC. Translating gives CASSRGTSGNSYEQYF.

J is TRBJ1-6 and V is TRBV2; 10 nucleotides align to TRBD1. This CDR3 comprises 14 residues. The germline CDR1 and CDR2 sequences are SNHLY and FYNNEI. J was trimmed by 9 bases and V by 8 bases; bases with no gene match: 7. The CDR3, as DNA: TGTGCCAGCGGCGGACAGGGGGGGAGTTCACCCCTCCACTTT. This translates into CASGGQGGSSPLHF. Complete variable domain (other parts from reference TRBV2 and TRBJ1-6): EPEVTQTPSHQVTQMGQEVILRCVPISNHLYFYWYRQILGQKVEFLVSFYNNEISEKSEIFDDQFSVERPDGSNFTLKIRSTKLEDSAMYFCASGGQGGSSPLHFGNGTRLTVT.

The gene calls are TRBV7-6 and TRBJ2-5; D is possibly TRBD2 (6 bases). Between the trimmed V and J ends, which lost 5 bases and 4 bases, there was a span of 14 bases. Germline CDR1 and CDR2: SGHVS and FNYEAQ. The CDR3 covers 14 residues. CDR3 region: CASSPRLVRETQYF. As DNA, the CDR3 is TGTGCCAGCAGCCCCCGACTAGTCCGAGAGACCCAGTACTTC.

This clone was seen just once. The V gene is TRBV6-1, the J gene TRBJ2-3, with D perhaps TRBD1 (7 bases). The CDR3 is 16 amino acids. Germline CDR1 reads MNHNS; CDR2 reads SASEGT. Trimming removed 4 bases at V and 2 bases at J, with 16 bases between. The CDR3 nucleotides are TGTGCCAGCAGTGCAGGGGGGCAGACCCTCACAGATACGCAGTATTTT. Translated: CASSAGGQTLTDTQYF.

A single count supports this clone. This sequence joins TRBV6-6 and TRBJ2-2; tentatively, D is TRBD2 (6 bases). The V end lost 0 bases, the J end lost 8 bases, and 10 bases lay between the germline ends. The CDR3 extends over 14 amino acids. From germline, CDR1 is MNHNY and CDR2 SVGAGI (reference sequence). The CDR3 bases are TGTGCCAGCAGTTACTCCTCGGGGGTTGGGGAGCTGTTTTTT. It yields the protein CASSYSSGVGELFF.

This chain links TRBV6-6 with TRBJ1-2; 8 bases agree with TRBD1. This CDR3 is 14 amino acids long. Germline CDR1 reads MNHNY; CDR2 reads SVGAGI (reference sequence). The V segment lost 5 bases and the J segment 3 bases; nucleotides outside the gene matches: 5. As DNA, the CDR3 is TGTGCCAGCAGTCCACCGACAGGGGACTATGGCTACACCTTC. Protein sequence: CASSPPTGDYGYTF.

V gene TRBV6-6 combines with J gene TRBJ1-6, with D maybe TRBD1 (6 bases). CDR3 size: 15 residues. The germline V gene has CDR1 MNHNY and CDR2 SVGAGI (reference sequence). The V and J ends lost 7 bases and 7 bases respectively, with 17 bases between them. CDR3: CASTLQGMGNSPLHF. The CDR3 DNA sequence: TGTGCCAGCACCCTACAGGGAATGGGAAATTCACCCCTCCACTTT.

The count of this clone is one. This chain connects TRBV28 to TRBJ1-5; D possibly corresponds to TRBD1 (5 bases). The V end was cut by 7 bases, the J end by 6 bases, with 13 bases between. Germline loops: CDR1 MDHEN, CDR2 SYDVKM. CDR3 length equals 13 residues. As DNA, the CDR3 is TGTGCCAGCATCCTAGGGAGGGGTCAGCCCCAGCATTTT. Protein sequence: CASILGRGQPQHF.

The chain links TRBV5-1 to TRBJ1-5; the D gene is possibly TRBD1 (5 bases). Germline CDR1 SGHRS, CDR2 YFSETQ. V was cut by 0 bases and J by 4 bases, with 11 bases left in between. The CDR3 contains 15 residues. CDR3 in DNA: TGCGCCAGCAGCTTGGGGTCAGGGTGGAATCAGCCCCAGCATTTT. Translated: CASSLGSGWNQPQHF.

The V and J genes are TRBV5-4 and TRBJ2-3, with D possibly matching TRBD2 (7 bases). Germline V lookup: CDR1 SGHNT, CDR2 YYREEE (reference sequence). Trimming cost V 5 bases and J 5 bases, with 15 bases left between them. This CDR3 contains 14 residues. The CDR3 reads CASSLWGGGDTQYF. The CDR3 DNA sequence: TGTGCCAGCAGTTTGTGGGGGGGCGGAGATACGCAGTATTTT. Supplemented by reference TRBV5-4 and TRBJ2-3, the full variable domain reads ETGVTQSPTHLIKTRGQQVTLRCSSQSGHNTVSWYQQALGQGPQFIFQYYREEENGRGNFPPRFSGLQFPNYSSELNVNALELDDSALYLCASSLWGGGDTQYFGPGTRLTVL.

This clone was detected only a few times. V and J are TRBV6-4 and TRBJ2-1; 7 bases fit TRBD2. CDR1 MRHNA and CDR2 SNTAGT come from the germline V gene. This CDR3 has 13 residues. Germline trimming cut 6 bases from V and 5 bases from J; bases unmatched to any gene: 4. CDR3 protein: CASRPSGNNEQFF. Here the CDR3 DNA reads TGTGCCAGCAGGCCGAGCGGGAACAATGAGCAGTTCTTC.

The V and J genes are TRBV15 and TRBJ1-1; D ambiguous. The germline V and J ends were trimmed by 0 bases and 5 bases, with 13 bases remaining between them. The V gene's germline CDR1 is LNHNV and CDR2 YYDKDF (reference sequence). The CDR3 contains 15 residues. CDR3: CATSRDRGLHTEAFF. The DNA of the CDR3 is TGTGCCACCAGCAGAGATAGAGGGCTGCATACTGAAGCTTTCTTT.

V and J are TRBV18 and TRBJ1-5; no clear D gene. The germline gives CDR1 KGHSH, CDR2 LQKENI. The CDR3 runs 17 residues. V lost 3 bases, J lost 0 bases, and 15 bases lay in between. The CDR3 nucleotides read TGTGCCAGCTCACCTTTTCAGCAAACGGGTAGCAATCAGCCCCAGCATTTT. Protein product: CASSPFQQTGSNQPQHF.

The CDR3 here is CASSQTSERQETQYF. The CDR3 DNA sequence: TGTGCCAGCAGTCAGACTAGCGAACGGCAAGAGACCCAGTACTTC. The rearrangement links TRBV28 to TRBJ2-5; TRBD2 matches at 8 bases. With V trimmed by 5 bases and J by 2 bases, 7 bases remained unmatched. The CDR3 has 15 amino acids. Germline V lookup: CDR1 MDHEN, CDR2 SYDVKM.

In nucleotides, the CDR3 is TGTGCCATCAGCAGGAACACTGAAGCTTTCTTT. Its translation is CAISRNTEAFF. This chain joins TRBV10-3 and TRBJ1-1, with D unclear. Germline values: CDR1 ENHRY, CDR2 SYGVKD. Trimming took off 6 bases at V and 1 base at J, with 3 bases between the two ends. This CDR3 has 11 amino acids.

The chain links TRBV6-6 to TRBJ1-6; no reliable D call. The germline V gene has CDR1 MNHNY and CDR2 SVGAGI (reference sequence). The V end lost 6 bases, the J end lost 6 bases, and 9 bases lay between the germline ends. CDR3 length: 13 residues. The CDR3 nucleotides read TGTGCCAGCAGGGCGGAATTTAATTCACCCCTCCACTTT. Translation: CASRAEFNSPLHF.

The chain joins TRBV4-1 to TRBJ2-3; 7 bases are shared with TRBD2. The CDR3 has 17 residues. V lost 0 bases and J lost 0; bases outside the gene matches: 6. Germline V gene data show CDR1 as MGHRA and CDR2 as YSYEKL. The CDR3 region has the DNA TGCGCCAGCAGCCAAGATCGGCGGGGGTCTAGCACAGATACGCAGTATTTT. Its protein product is CASSQDRRGSSTDTQYF.

The chain has TRBV18 and TRBJ2-7, with 8 bases identical to TRBD1. The CDR3 sequence is 16 residues long. Germline-derived CDR1 and CDR2 are KGHSH and LQKENI. Trimming at V came to 1 base and at J to 7 bases, leaving 12 bases not matched to a gene. CDR3 region: CASSPLAAQGAGEQYF. The CDR3 coding sequence is TGTGCCAGCTCACCACTTGCGGCGCAGGGGGCGGGGGAGCAGTACTTC.

This chain links TRBV30 with TRBJ1-3, with 9 bases matching TRBD1. This CDR3 has 13 residues. V dropped 3 bases and J dropped 4; count of bases not matched to a gene: 1. CDR1 is GTSNPN, CDR2 SVGIG, per germline (reference sequence). CDR3 DNA sequence: TGTGCCTGGAGCGGACAGGGGGGAAACACCATATATTTT. Translation gives CAWSGQGGNTIYF.

V gene TRBV6-5 combines with J gene TRBJ2-7, with a weak D call TRBD2 (6 bases). Trimming left V 0 bases short and J 5 bases short, with 14 bases between. In germline, CDR1 is MNHEY, CDR2 SVGAGI. The CDR3 sequence is 15 residues long. In nucleotides, the CDR3 is TGTGCCAGCAGTTACTCTGAAACTAGCTGGGACGAGCAGTACTTC. Protein sequence: CASSYSETSWDEQYF.

The rearrangement links TRBV23-1 to TRBJ1-4; D gene unclear. TRBV23-1 is marked as an open reading frame, function uncertain. V was cut by 0 bases and J by 7 bases, with 9 bases left in between. The CDR3 extends over 14 amino acids. CDR3 region: CASSQSWRGEKLFF. The CDR3 nucleotides are TGCGCCAGCAGTCAATCGTGGCGGGGTGAAAAACTGTTTTTT.